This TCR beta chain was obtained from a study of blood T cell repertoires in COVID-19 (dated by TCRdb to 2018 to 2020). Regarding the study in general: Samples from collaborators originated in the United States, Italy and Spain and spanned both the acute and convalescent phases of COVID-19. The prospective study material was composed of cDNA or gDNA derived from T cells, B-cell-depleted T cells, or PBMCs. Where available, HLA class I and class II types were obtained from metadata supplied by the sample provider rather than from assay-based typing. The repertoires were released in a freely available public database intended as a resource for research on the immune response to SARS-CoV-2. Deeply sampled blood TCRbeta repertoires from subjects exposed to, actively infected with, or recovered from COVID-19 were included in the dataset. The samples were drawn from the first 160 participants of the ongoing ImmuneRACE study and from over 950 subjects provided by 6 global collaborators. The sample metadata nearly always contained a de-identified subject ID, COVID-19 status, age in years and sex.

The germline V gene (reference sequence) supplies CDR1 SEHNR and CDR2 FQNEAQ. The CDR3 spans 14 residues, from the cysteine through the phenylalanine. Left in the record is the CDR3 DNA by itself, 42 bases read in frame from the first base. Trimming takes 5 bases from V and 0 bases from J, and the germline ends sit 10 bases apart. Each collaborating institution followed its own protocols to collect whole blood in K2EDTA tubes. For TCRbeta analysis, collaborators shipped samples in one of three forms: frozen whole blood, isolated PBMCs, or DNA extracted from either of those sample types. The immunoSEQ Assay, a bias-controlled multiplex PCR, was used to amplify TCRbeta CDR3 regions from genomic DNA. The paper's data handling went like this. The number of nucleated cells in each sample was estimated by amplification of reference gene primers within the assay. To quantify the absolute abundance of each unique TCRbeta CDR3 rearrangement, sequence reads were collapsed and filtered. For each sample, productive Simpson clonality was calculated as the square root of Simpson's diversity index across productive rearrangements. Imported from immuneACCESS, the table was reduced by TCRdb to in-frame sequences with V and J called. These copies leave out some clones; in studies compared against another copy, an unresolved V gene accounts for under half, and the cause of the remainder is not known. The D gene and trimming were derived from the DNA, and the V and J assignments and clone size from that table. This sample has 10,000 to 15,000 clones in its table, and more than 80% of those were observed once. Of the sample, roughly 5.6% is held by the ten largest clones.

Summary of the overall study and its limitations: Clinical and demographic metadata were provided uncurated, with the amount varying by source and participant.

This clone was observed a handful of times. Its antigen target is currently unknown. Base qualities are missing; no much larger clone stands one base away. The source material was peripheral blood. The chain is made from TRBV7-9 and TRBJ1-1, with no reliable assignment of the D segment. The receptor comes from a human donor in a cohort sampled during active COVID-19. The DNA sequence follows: TGTGCCAGCAGCCCCGGGTCTGTGAACACTGAAGCTTTCTTT. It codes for CASSPGSVNTEAFF.